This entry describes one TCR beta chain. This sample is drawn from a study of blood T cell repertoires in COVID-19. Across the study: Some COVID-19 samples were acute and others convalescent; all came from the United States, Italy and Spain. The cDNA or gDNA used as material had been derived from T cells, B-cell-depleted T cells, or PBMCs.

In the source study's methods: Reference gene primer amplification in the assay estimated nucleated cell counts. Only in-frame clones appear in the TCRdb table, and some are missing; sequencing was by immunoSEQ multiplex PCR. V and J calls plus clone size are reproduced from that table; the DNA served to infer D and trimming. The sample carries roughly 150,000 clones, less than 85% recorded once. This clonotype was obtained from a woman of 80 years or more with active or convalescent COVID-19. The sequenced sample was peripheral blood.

This CDR3 is CASSLSRTGGNTEAFF. The CDR3 DNA sequence: TGTGCCAGCAGCTTAAGTCGGACAGGCGGGAACACTGAAGCTTTCTTT. The chain has TRBV7-9 and TRBJ1-1, with 7 bases lining up with TRBD1. The CDR3 has 16 amino acids. The V and J ends lost 2 bases and 1 base, in that order; junction bases with no gene match: 7. Germline CDR1 is SEHNR and CDR2 is FQNEAQ (reference sequence).